The clone carrying this TCR beta chain came up a few times. Its antigen is not known. The sample originates from a study of blood T cells in healthy people across ages. J lost 3 bases, V lost 3 bases, and 7 bases had no gene match. The length of the CDR3 is 15 residues. Germline loops: CDR1 SGDLS, CDR2 YYNGEE. Together with a sample-barcoded 5' primer, a J-beta primer mix was included in a second PCR lasting about 6 to 11 cycles. A template-switch adaptor with 12 random nucleotides tagged each cDNA molecule. No fewer than 3 million CDR3-containing paired-end reads came from each sample. MiXCR was run by TCRdb on the 5' RACE reads, yielding one entry per CDR3 protein. This repertoire shows around 1,000,000 distinct CDR3 sequences, more than 30% found once; its top ten account for under 15%. Study results and caveats: Diversity estimates drawn from one million T cells were deemed underestimates. Per million T cells, TCR beta diversity dropped roughly linearly as age increased.

The J gene is TRBJ2-5, the V gene TRBV9, with 8 bases that match TRBD2. Material for sequencing was blood. The source of this sequence is a man younger than 35 in good health. CDR3 in amino acids: CASSAAVTSEETQYF. CDR3 sequence (DNA): TGTGCCAGCAGCGCCGCGGTGACTAGCGAAGAGACCCAGTACTTC.